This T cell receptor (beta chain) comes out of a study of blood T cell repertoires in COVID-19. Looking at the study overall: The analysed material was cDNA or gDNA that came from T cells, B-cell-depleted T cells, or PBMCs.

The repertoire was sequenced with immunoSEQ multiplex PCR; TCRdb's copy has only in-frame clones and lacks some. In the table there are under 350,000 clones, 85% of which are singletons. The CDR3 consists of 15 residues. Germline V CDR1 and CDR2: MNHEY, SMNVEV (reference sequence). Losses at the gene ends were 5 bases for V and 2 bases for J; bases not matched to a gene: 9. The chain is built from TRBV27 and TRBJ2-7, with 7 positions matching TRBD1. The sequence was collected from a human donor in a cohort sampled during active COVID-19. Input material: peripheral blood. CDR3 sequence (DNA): TGTGCCAGCAGTCCGTGGACAGGAGGAACCTACGAGCAGTACTTC. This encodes CASSPWTGGTYEQYF.